One and the same sample provided the 20 T cell receptor beta chains below, sequenced in a study of blood T cell repertoires in COVID-19. Clones were sequenced by immunoSEQ multiplex PCR, and TCRdb holds only the in-frame ones, with some missing. The table lists some 95,000 clones, around 93% of them singletons. The sample consisted of peripheral blood. Source of these receptors: a human donor with active COVID-19. The donor label of this sample is uncertain.

This clone came up once. The chain recombines TRBV6-5 with TRBJ1-3; D gene ambiguous. V lost 6 bases, J lost 8 bases, and 20 bases lay in between. The CDR3 is 15 amino acids. Germline CDR1 is MNHEY and CDR2 is SVGAGI. The DNA of the CDR3 is TGTGCCAGCAGCCCCACCCGGGATTTAAGGGACACCATATATTTT. Protein product: CASSPTRDLRDTIYF.

This sequence joins TRBV7-2 and TRBJ1-2; D is possibly TRBD1 (5 bases). This CDR3 contains 14 residues. Germline CDR1 and CDR2: SGHTA and FQGNSA. Trimming cost V 5 bases and J 4 bases, with 14 bases left between them. The CDR3 region has the DNA TGTGCCAGCAGCCTTACTGACAGAATCTATGGCTACACCTTC. Translated, it gives CASSLTDRIYGYTF.

This sequence joins TRBV4-1 and TRBJ2-1; 8 bases fit TRBD2. CDR1 and CDR2 from the germline V gene are MGHRA and YSYEKL. The CDR3 is 16 residues long. V shed 4 bases, J shed 1 base, and the junction held 6 bases outside the gene matches. CDR3 residues: CASSPGGGKSYNEQFF. Written as DNA, the CDR3 is TGCGCCAGCAGCCCAGGCGGGGGGAAGTCCTACAATGAGCAGTTCTTC.

This sequence joins TRBV16 and TRBJ1-5, with 12 bases aligning to TRBD1. J lost 4 bases, V lost 2 bases, and 6 bases had no gene match. The germline CDR1 and CDR2 sequences are KGHSY and FQNENV. The CDR3 totals 17 residues. The CDR3 DNA reads TGTGCCAGCAGCCAAGGGACAGGGGGCTTCCGGAATCAGCCCCAGCATTTT. The encoded protein is CASSQGTGGFRNQPQHF.

The chain combines TRBV10-1 with TRBJ1-4; D possibly corresponds to TRBD1 (6 bases). V was clipped by 6 bases and J by 3 bases, with 14 bases between them. The germline V gene has CDR1 WNHNN and CDR2 SYGVQD (reference sequence). The CDR3 extends over 15 amino acids. CDR3 sequence (DNA): TGCGCCAGCAGGGGTCACAGGGCGTCTAATGAAAAACTGTTTTTT. Amino acids: CASRGHRASNEKLFF.

This clone came up a few times. The chain uses TRBV27 and TRBJ2-4, with 8 positions matching TRBD1. CDR1 MNHEY and CDR2 SMNVEV come from the germline V gene (reference sequence). V lost 5 bases and J lost 6; bases outside the gene matches: 6. The CDR3 contains 14 residues. This chain's CDR3 is CASSEGQVGNIQYF. The CDR3 nucleotides are TGTGCCAGCAGTGAGGGACAGGTGGGAAACATTCAGTACTTC.

V is TRBV6-1 and J is TRBJ1-6; unclear D gene. Per germline, CDR1 MNHNS and CDR2 SASEGT. CDR3 length: 13 amino acids. The V gene lost 3 bases and the J gene lost 7 bases, with 7 bases spanning the gap. The CDR3 region has the DNA TGTGCCAGCAGTGAGTCAGGCAATTCACCCCTCCACTTT. Translation gives CASSESGNSPLHF.

The rearrangement links TRBV5-1 to TRBJ2-6; 10 bases agree with TRBD1. Germline CDR1 is SGHRS and CDR2 is YFSETQ. J was trimmed by 0 bases and V by 2 bases; bases with no gene match: 14. The CDR3 is 21 residues long. CDR3 nucleotide sequence: TGCGCCAGCAGCTTTATTCCCGACAGGGGGCGCTTAAGCTCTGGGGCCAACGTCCTGACTTTC. Protein: CASSFIPDRGRLSSGANVLTF.

CDR3 region: CASSLAGGSTDTQYF. As DNA, the CDR3 is TGTGCCAGCAGCTTAGCTGGCGGGAGCACAGATACGCAGTATTTT. The chain recombines TRBV11-2 with TRBJ2-3, with D tentatively TRBD2 (5 bases). The V end was cut by 1 base, the J end by 0 bases, with 8 bases between. Per the germline V gene, CDR1 is SGHAT and CDR2 is FQNNGV. CDR3 length: 15 residues.

The chain has TRBV27 and TRBJ2-2; 11 nucleotides line up with TRBD2. CDR1 and CDR2 (germline): MNHEY, SMNVEV (reference sequence). The CDR3 totals 16 residues. The V gene end was trimmed by 6 bases and the J gene end by 8 bases; junction bases not matched to a gene: 11. The CDR3 reads CASSPGASGGQGELFF. CDR3 coding DNA: TGTGCCAGCAGCCCCGGGGCTAGCGGGGGGCAGGGGGAGCTGTTTTTT.

This clone was detected once. The chain links TRBV7-6 to TRBJ2-2; TRBD2 aligns across 13 bases. The CDR3 consists of 19 residues. The germline V gene has CDR1 SGHVS and CDR2 FNYEAQ. With 6 bases clipped from V and 1 base from J, the junction kept 11 bases outside the gene matches. The CDR3 sequence is CASRRPGLAGSLNTGELFF. CDR3 sequence (DNA): TGTGCCAGCAGGCGCCCGGGACTAGCGGGGAGCTTGAACACCGGGGAGCTGTTTTTT.

V usage is TRBV6-4 and J usage is TRBJ2-3; TRBD2 aligns across 7 bases. The CDR3 sequence is 15 residues long. CDR1 is MRHNA, CDR2 SNTAGT, per germline. Trimming removed 5 bases from V and 2 bases from J; junction bases left unmatched: 7. The CDR3 DNA reads TGTGCCAGCAGTCATAGCGCGGGGGACACAGATACGCAGTATTTT. Its protein is CASSHSAGDTDTQYF.

This chain joins TRBV6-1 and TRBJ1-4; weak D call: TRBD1 (5 bases). Trimming stripped 4 bases from V and 0 bases from J, with 15 bases between. Looked up from germline, CDR1 is MNHNS and CDR2 is SASEGT. The CDR3 is made up of 17 amino acids. CDR3 nucleotide sequence: TGTGCCAGCAGTGGACCCGACAGATTTCCAACTAATGAAAAACTGTTTTTT. It specifies CASSGPDRFPTNEKLFF.

The rearrangement joins TRBV5-1 to TRBJ2-5; TRBD1 matches at 7 bases. Trimming at V came to 4 bases and at J to 1 base, leaving 4 bases not matched to a gene. Germline assignment: CDR1 SGHRS and CDR2 YFSETQ. CDR3 length: 14 residues. The CDR3 sequence is CASSLQGTQETQYF. DNA of the CDR3: TGCGCCAGCAGCCTACAGGGGACCCAAGAGACCCAGTACTTC.

The chain links TRBV9 to TRBJ2-7; 8 nucleotides agree with TRBD2. This CDR3 spans 14 amino acids. Germline V gene data show CDR1 as SGDLS and CDR2 as YYNGEE. The V gene end was trimmed by 2 bases and the J gene end by 0 bases; junction bases not matched to a gene: 1. The CDR3 DNA reads TGTGCCAGCAGCGTTAGCGGGGCCTCCTACGAGCAGTACTTC. It translates to CASSVSGASYEQYF.

The chain is built from TRBV27 and TRBJ2-7; possible D gene TRBD2, 5 bases. CDR3 length: 14 amino acids. Trimming shortened V by 5 bases and J by 2 bases, and 13 bases separated the two germline ends. Germline CDR1 reads MNHEY; CDR2 reads SMNVEV (reference sequence). CDR3: CASSASWGAYEQYF. The CDR3 DNA reads TGTGCCAGCAGTGCCTCCTGGGGAGCCTACGAGCAGTACTTC.

The rearrangement links TRBV4-2 to TRBJ2-7; TRBD2 matches 10 bases. The CDR3 consists of 15 residues. Trimming at V came to 4 bases and at J to 0 bases, leaving 3 bases not matched to a gene. The germline V gene has CDR1 LGHNA and CDR2 YNFKEQ. Written as DNA, the CDR3 is TGTGCCAGCAGCCCTACTAGCGGGGACTCCTACGAGCAGTACTTC. Its protein is CASSPTSGDSYEQYF.

This clone has just one count. V and J are TRBV3-1 (or the pseudogene TRBV3-2) and TRBJ2-1, with TRBD1 identical over 9 bases. Germline values: CDR1 LGHDT, CDR2 YNNKEL (reference sequence). The CDR3 loop spans 15 amino acids. Trimming removed 4 bases from V and 12 bases from J; junction bases left unmatched: 13. The CDR3 DNA follows: TGTGCCAGCAGCCCGACCGGGACAGGGTCAGTATGGCAGTTCTTC. Its protein is CASSPTGTGSVWQFF.

The chain links TRBV7-2 to TRBJ2-7, with 7 bases aligning to TRBD1. From germline, CDR1 is SGHTA and CDR2 FQGNSA. This CDR3 contains 14 residues. The ends lost 2 bases at V and 3 bases at J; junction bases unmatched: 4. The CDR3 region is CASSLQGDLYEQYF. Here the CDR3 DNA reads TGTGCCAGCAGCTTACAGGGGGATCTCTACGAGCAGTACTTC.

The chain has TRBV5-1 and TRBJ2-5; 10 bases fit TRBD2. V dropped 0 bases and J dropped 1; count of bases not matched to a gene: 3. The germline CDR1 and CDR2 sequences are SGHRS and YFSETQ. CDR3 length: 16 amino acids. The CDR3 coding sequence is TGCGCCAGCAGCTTGGGAATAGCGGGGGGCCAAGAGACCCAGTACTTC. Its translation: CASSLGIAGGQETQYF.